This TCR beta chain was obtained from a study of T and B cells in COVID-19 patients. Background on the study: COVID-19 patients gave peripheral blood either during active infection or after recovery.

CDR1 and CDR2 (germline): LGHNA, YNFKEQ. After removal of 4 bases from V and 0 bases from J, the junction contained 7 bases not matched to a gene. The CDR3 runs 16 residues. BIOMED2 TRB-A/B primer pools were used in multiplex TRB PCR. One entry per CDR3 protein results from TCRdb running MiXCR on the multiplex PCR reads. The data contain approximately 9,000 distinct CDR3 sequences, roughly 31% of them seen just once; the ten biggest clones take up 20% to 25%. TRB was amplified from about 250-500 ng of blood genomic DNA. Points on this clonotype: As yet, its antigen is unknown.

Study outcomes and limitations: At recovery TRB diversity and richness exceeded healthy donors, after highly clonal active COVID-19 repertoires. Sorted SARS-CoV-2-responsive or tetramer+ T cells and CD4+, regulatory and CD8+ subsets were not yet sequenced. Symptomatic-phase blood samples from mildly ill patients and early samples from severe cases were scarce.

Sequenced material: blood. The J gene is TRBJ2-3, the V gene TRBV4-2; 7 bases agree with TRBD1. This TCR came from a human donor who had recovered from COVID-19. The CDR3 here is CASSPEGDSSTDTQYF. The DNA of the CDR3 is TGTGCCAGCAGCCCCGAGGGGGACAGCAGCACAGATACGCAGTATTTT.